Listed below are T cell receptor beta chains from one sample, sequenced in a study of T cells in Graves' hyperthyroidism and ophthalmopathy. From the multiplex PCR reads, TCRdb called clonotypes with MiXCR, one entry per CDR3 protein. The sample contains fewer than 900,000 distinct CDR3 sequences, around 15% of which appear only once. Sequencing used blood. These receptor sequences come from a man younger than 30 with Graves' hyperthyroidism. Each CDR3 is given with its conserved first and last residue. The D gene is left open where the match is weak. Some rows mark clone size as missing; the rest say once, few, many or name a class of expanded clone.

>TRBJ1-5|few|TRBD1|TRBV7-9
TGTGCCAGCAGCTTGGGGACAGGGTCCCAGCCCCAGCATTTT
CASSLGTGSQPQHF
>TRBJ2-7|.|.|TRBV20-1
TGCAGTGCGACTGGGGGGCGGGAGCAGTACTTC
CSATGGREQYF
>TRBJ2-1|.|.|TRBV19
TGTGCCAGTAGTTTGACGGGAGCCCACAATGAGCAGTTCTTC
CASSLTGAHNEQFF
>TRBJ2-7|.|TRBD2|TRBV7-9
TGTGCCAGCAGAAGGGCCTCGACTAGCGGCTTCTACGAGCAGTACTTC
CASRRASTSGFYEQYF
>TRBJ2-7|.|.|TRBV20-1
TGCAGTGCCATAAGGGGGACTCCTACCTACGAGCAGTACTTC
CSAIRGTPTYEQYF
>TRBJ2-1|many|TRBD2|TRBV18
TGTGCCAGCTCACCAGAAGCGGGGACCCATGAGCAGTTCTTC
CASSPEAGTHEQFF
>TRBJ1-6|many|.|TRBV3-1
TGTGCCAGCAGCCAAGAGGCATTCAGTACCCTCCACTTT
CASSQEAFSTLHF
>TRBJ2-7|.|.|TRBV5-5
TGTGCCAGCAGCGAAGCGACGGGCACCTACGAGCAGTACTTC
CASSEATGTYEQYF
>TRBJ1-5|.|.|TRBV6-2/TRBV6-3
TGTGCCAGCAGCGTCACTCCGGGAATGGGCAATCAGCCCCAGCATTTT
CASSVTPGMGNQPQHF
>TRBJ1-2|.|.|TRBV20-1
TGCAGTGCTAGAGAAATCAGGGTCGGCGGCTACACCTTC
CSAREIRVGGYTF
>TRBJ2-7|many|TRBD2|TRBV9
TGTGCCAGCGGGCGGGAGGGCTACGAGCAGTACTTC
CASGREGYEQYF
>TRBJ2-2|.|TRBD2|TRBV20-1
TGCAGTGCTAGTGCTAGCGGGAGGGCCGACGGGGAGCTGTTTTTT
CSASASGRADGELFF
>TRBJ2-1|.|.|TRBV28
TGTGCCAGCATAGCGGCCCTCTCCTACAATGAGCAGCTCTTC
CASIAALSYNEQLF
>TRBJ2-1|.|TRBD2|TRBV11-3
TGTGCCAGCAGCTTAGGTCGGGGTAGCGGGAGGGCCCGGCCCTACAATGAGCAGTTCTTC
CASSLGRGSGRARPYNEQFF
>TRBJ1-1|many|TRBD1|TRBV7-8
TGTGCCAGCAGCTTAGCAAGGGGGCTAAGCACTGAAGCTTTCTTT
CASSLARGLSTEAFF
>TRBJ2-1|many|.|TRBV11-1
TGTGCCAGCAGCTTAGTACCCCCAGGGTCGAGCAATGAGCAGTTCTTC
CASSLVPPGSSNEQFF
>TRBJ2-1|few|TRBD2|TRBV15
TGTGCCACCAGCAGACCTATGGGAGATGTAGGACTAGCATCCTGGAGGCGTAATGAGCAGTTCTTC
CATSRPMGDVGLASWRRNEQFF
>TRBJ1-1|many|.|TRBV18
TGTGCCAGCTCGTCGGAGAGCGACACTGAAGCTTTCTTT
CASSSESDTEAFF
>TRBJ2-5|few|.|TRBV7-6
TGTGCCAGCAGCTTAGTCGTGGAGGGAGAGACCCAGTACTTC
CASSLVVEGETQYF
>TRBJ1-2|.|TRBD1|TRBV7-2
TGTGCCAGCAGCCCGAAAGCCGGGACAGGGCGCTATGGCTACACCTTC
CASSPKAGTGRYGYTF
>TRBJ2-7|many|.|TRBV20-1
TGCAGTGCCGTGGGTGACGGCTACGAGCAGTACTTC
CSAVGDGYEQYF
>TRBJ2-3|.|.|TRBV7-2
TGTGCCAGCACCAATCCCCGAGGCGCTCCCACAGATACGCAGTATTTT
CASTNPRGAPTDTQYF
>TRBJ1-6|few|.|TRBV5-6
TGTGCCAGCAGCTTGAGGGGTTTGGGAAATTCACCCCTCCACTTT
CASSLRGLGNSPLHF